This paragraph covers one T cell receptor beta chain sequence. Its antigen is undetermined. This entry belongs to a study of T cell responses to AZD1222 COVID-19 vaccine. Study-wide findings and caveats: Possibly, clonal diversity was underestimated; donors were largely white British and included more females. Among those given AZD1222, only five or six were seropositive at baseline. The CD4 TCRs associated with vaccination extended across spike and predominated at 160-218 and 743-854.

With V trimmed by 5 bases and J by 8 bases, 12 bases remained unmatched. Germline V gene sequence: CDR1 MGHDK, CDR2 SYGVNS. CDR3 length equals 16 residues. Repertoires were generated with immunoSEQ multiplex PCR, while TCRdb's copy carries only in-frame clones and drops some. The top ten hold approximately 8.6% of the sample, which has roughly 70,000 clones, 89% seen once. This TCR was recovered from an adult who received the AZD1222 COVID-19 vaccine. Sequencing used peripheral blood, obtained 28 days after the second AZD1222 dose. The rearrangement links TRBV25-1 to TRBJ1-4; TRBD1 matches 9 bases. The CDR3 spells CASSRTIGQGYEKLFF. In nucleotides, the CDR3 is TGTGCCAGCAGTCGGACCATCGGACAGGGGTACGAAAAACTGTTTTTT.